Shown below are 26 T cell receptor beta chains from a single sample sequenced in a study of T cell changes during pregnancy in multiple sclerosis. Measured with immunoSEQ multiplex PCR; TCRdb has only the in-frame clones, and not every one. The sample lists 40,000 or so clones; 90% to 95% were seen once. The specimen was CD8+ T cells from peripheral blood mononuclear cells, collected before pregnancy. Every receptor here comes from a female donor with multiple sclerosis, enrolled in a pregnancy study.

The chain recombines TRBV9 with TRBJ2-5; 10 bases are shared with TRBD2. V was clipped by 5 bases and J by 5 bases; unmatched bases: 12. The CDR3 extends over 16 amino acids. The V gene's germline CDR1 is SGDLS and CDR2 YYNGEE. The chain's CDR3 is CASSASEAGGPETQYF. In nucleotides, the CDR3 is TGTGCCAGCAGTGCCTCGGAAGCGGGAGGGCCGGAGACCCAGTACTTC.

This chain links TRBV7-9 with TRBJ1-4; D is perhaps TRBD1 (5 bases). V was pared by 5 bases and J by 3 bases, with 7 bases between. This CDR3 comprises 13 residues. The germline gives CDR1 SEHNR, CDR2 FQNEAQ (reference sequence). The CDR3: CASSGGANEKLFF. The CDR3 DNA reads as TGTGCCAGCAGCGGGGGGGCTAATGAAAAACTGTTTTTT.

V and J are TRBV29-1 and TRBJ2-7, with 8 bases matching TRBD2. This CDR3 has 14 residues. V lost 6 bases, J lost 7 bases, and 14 bases stayed unmatched. Germline values: CDR1 SQVTM, CDR2 ANQGSEA. The CDR3: CSVSGGTRGWEQYF. CDR3 nucleotide sequence: TGCAGCGTCTCGGGAGGGACCCGAGGCTGGGAGCAGTACTTC.

This sequence joins TRBV28 and TRBJ2-5; no clear D. Trimming cost V 3 bases and J 5 bases, with 7 bases left between them. CDR1 is MDHEN and CDR2 is SYDVKM in the germline V gene. This CDR3 region has 12 residues. CDR3 sequence (DNA): TGTGCCAGCAGTTTGTCCTATGAGACCCAGTACTTC. It specifies CASSLSYETQYF.

The rearrangement joins TRBV11-2 to TRBJ2-2; 12 bases line up with TRBD2. J lost 1 base, V lost 2 bases, and 5 bases had no gene match. The CDR3 totals 18 residues. Germline V CDR1 and CDR2: SGHAT, FQNNGV. This chain's CDR3 is CASSLSSTSGGNTGELFF. In DNA, the CDR3 is TGTGCCAGCAGCTTAAGTTCGACTAGCGGGGGGAACACCGGGGAGCTGTTTTTT.

The genes are TRBV29-1 and TRBJ2-7; 12 bases are shared with TRBD2. This CDR3 spans 16 amino acids. The germline V gene encodes CDR1 SQVTM and CDR2 ANQGSEA. The V segment lost 3 bases and the J segment 2 bases; nucleotides outside the gene matches: 8. CDR3 bases: TGCAGCGTTGAGACCGGACTAGCGGGAACAACCTACGAGCAGTACTTC. Protein product: CSVETGLAGTTYEQYF.

The V gene is TRBV29-1, the J gene TRBJ2-1, with 7 bases aligning to TRBD1. Germline assignment: CDR1 SQVTM and CDR2 ANQGSEA. The V and J ends lost 7 bases and 4 bases, in that order; junction bases with no gene match: 7. This CDR3 has 13 amino acids. CDR3 region: CSAEGGGYNEQFF. The DNA of the CDR3 is TGCAGCGCCGAAGGGGGCGGATACAATGAGCAGTTCTTC.

The sample holds a few counts of this clone. This chain connects TRBV7-3 to TRBJ1-5, with D possibly being TRBD1 (5 bases). This CDR3 is built from 13 residues. Trimming removed 5 bases from V and 4 bases from J, with 9 bases in between. Germline assignment: CDR1 SGHTA and CDR2 FQGTGA. DNA for the CDR3: TGTGCCAGCAGCCAGGGCCCGAATCAGCCCCAGCATTTT. Amino acids: CASSQGPNQPQHF.

V gene TRBV11-2 combines with J gene TRBJ2-1; 13 nucleotides line up with TRBD2. There are 17 residues in the CDR3. The germline CDR1 and CDR2 sequences are SGHAT and FQNNGV. V was pared by 5 bases and J by 4 bases, with 8 bases of the junction left unmatched. The CDR3 nucleotides read TGTGCCAGCAGCAGTGGGACTAGCGGGATAGGGTACAATGAGCAGTTCTTC. This encodes CASSSGTSGIGYNEQFF.

The gene calls are TRBV5-1 and TRBJ2-3; D is possibly TRBD2 (6 bases). The germline V gene has CDR1 SGHRS and CDR2 YFSETQ. The CDR3 totals 16 residues. V was cut by 9 bases and J by 0 bases, with 20 bases left in between. The CDR3 here is CATATLSSVSTDTQYF. As DNA, the CDR3 is TGCGCCACCGCCACTCTATCTAGCGTTAGCACAGATACGCAGTATTTT.

V and J are TRBV27 and TRBJ2-7; 13 bases are a match to TRBD2. CDR1 and CDR2 (germline): MNHEY, SMNVEV (reference sequence). The V segment lost 4 bases and the J segment 5 bases; nucleotides outside the gene matches: 5. The CDR3 extends over 15 amino acids. The DNA for the CDR3 is TGTGCCAGCAGTTGGGGGACTAGCGGGGTCCACGAGCAGTACTTC. Translation gives CASSWGTSGVHEQYF.

The chain joins TRBV27 to TRBJ2-7; tentative D call: TRBD1 (6 bases). The ends were cut back, 3 bases at V and 2 bases at J, with 14 bases in the middle. CDR3 length: 15 residues. The germline V gene has CDR1 MNHEY and CDR2 SMNVEV (reference sequence). Here the CDR3 reads CASSFSQGVAYEQYF. Written as DNA, the CDR3 is TGTGCCAGCAGTTTCTCACAGGGAGTCGCCTACGAGCAGTACTTC.

The rearrangement links TRBV29-1 to TRBJ2-6, with 9 bases identical to TRBD1. The CDR3 is 16 amino acids. Germline V gene sequence: CDR1 SQVTM, CDR2 ANQGSEA. Trimming cost V 6 bases and J 0 bases; bases outside gene matches: 6. The chain's CDR3 is CSVEDRGSSGANVLTF. The CDR3 nucleotides are TGCAGCGTCGAGGACAGGGGCTCCTCTGGGGCCAACGTCCTGACTTTC.

The rearrangement joins TRBV19 to TRBJ2-2; TRBD2 matches at 10 bases. Looked up from germline, CDR1 is LNHDA and CDR2 is SQIVND (reference sequence). The CDR3 is made up of 15 amino acids. The ends lost 3 bases at V and 5 bases at J; junction bases unmatched: 3. CDR3 amino acids: CASSILAGETGELFF. CDR3 coding DNA: TGTGCCAGTAGTATTCTAGCGGGAGAAACCGGGGAGCTGTTTTTT.

The V gene is TRBV27, the J gene TRBJ2-1, with 8 bases fitting TRBD1. Germline V gene data show CDR1 as MNHEY and CDR2 as SMNVEV (reference sequence). V trimming: 4 bases; J trimming: 3 bases; junction bases outside the gene matches: 5. This CDR3 region has 15 residues. CDR3 bases: TGTGCCAGCAGTTCCCGGACAGGGATCTACAATGAGCAGTTCTTC. It is translated as CASSSRTGIYNEQFF.

The V call is TRBV4-1, the J call TRBJ2-3; 11 nucleotides align to TRBD2. The CDR3 is made up of 15 amino acids. Looked up from germline, CDR1 is MGHRA and CDR2 is YSYEKL. V trimming: 0 bases; J trimming: 4 bases; junction bases outside the gene matches: 0. CDR3 amino acids: CASSQELAGADTQYF. The DNA for the CDR3 is TGCGCCAGCAGCCAAGAACTAGCGGGAGCAGATACGCAGTATTTT.

The gene calls are TRBV28 and TRBJ2-1; 11 nucleotides line up with TRBD2. V was clipped by 2 bases and J by 6 bases; unmatched bases: 3. The CDR3 loop spans 15 amino acids. The germline V gene has CDR1 MDHEN and CDR2 SYDVKM. In DNA form, the CDR3 reads TGTGCCAGCAGTTTACGCGGACTAGCGGGCAATGAGCAGTTCTTC. Translating gives CASSLRGLAGNEQFF. Complete variable domain (other parts from reference TRBV28 and TRBJ2-1): DVKVTQSSRYLVKRTGEKVFLECVQDMDHENMFWYRQDPGLGLRLIYFSYDVKMKEKGDIPEGYSVSREKKERFSLILESASTNQTSMYLCASSLRGLAGNEQFFGPGTRLTVL.

The J gene is TRBJ2-2, the V gene TRBV29-1; 7 bases fit TRBD2. V lost 4 bases to trimming and J lost 0 bases; unmatched junction nucleotides: 5. Germline V gene sequence: CDR1 SQVTM, CDR2 ANQGSEA. The CDR3 extends over 15 amino acids. The CDR3 DNA reads TGCAGCGTTGGGGGAGGGGACGCGAACACCGGGGAGCTGTTTTTT. It codes for CSVGGGDANTGELFF.

The chain links TRBV19 to TRBJ2-1; a possible D gene is TRBD2 (6 bases). The V end was cut by 7 bases, the J end by 5 bases, with 15 bases between. CDR3 size: 14 residues. CDR1 LNHDA and CDR2 SQIVND come from the germline V gene (reference sequence). CDR3 sequence: CASTPFGGNNEQFF. CDR3 nucleotide sequence: TGTGCCAGTACCCCTTTCGGCGGGAACAATGAGCAGTTCTTC.

This clone was seen just once. The chain recombines TRBV11-2 with TRBJ2-7; TRBD2 matches 9 bases. V was clipped by 5 bases and J by 0 bases; unmatched bases: 5. This CDR3 has 15 amino acids. CDR1 is SGHAT, CDR2 FQNNGV, per germline. CDR3 in amino acids: CASSSLAGTSYEQYF. The CDR3 DNA reads TGTGCCAGCAGCAGTCTAGCGGGGACCTCCTACGAGCAGTACTTC.

V and J are TRBV28 and TRBJ1-1, with 7 bases aligning to TRBD1. The ends lost 3 bases at V and 4 bases at J; junction bases unmatched: 5. Germline V gene sequence: CDR1 MDHEN, CDR2 SYDVKM. The CDR3 is 14 residues long. The chain's CDR3 is CASSLIEGATEAFF. CDR3 sequence (DNA): TGTGCCAGCAGTTTGATCGAGGGGGCCACTGAAGCTTTCTTT.

This sequence joins TRBV7-9 and TRBJ2-5, with 7 positions matching TRBD1. The CDR3 has 15 amino acids. V lost 7 bases, J lost 5 bases, and 13 bases stayed unmatched. Germline V gene sequence: CDR1 SEHNR, CDR2 FQNEAQ (reference sequence). For the CDR3, the DNA is TGTGCCAGCACGTCACCGGGTACAGGGGTGGAGACCCAGTACTTC. Amino acids: CASTSPGTGVETQYF.

V usage is TRBV6-5 and J usage is TRBJ2-7, with 9 bases fitting TRBD1. This CDR3 is 15 amino acids long. The junction had 8 bases not matched to a gene; V was cut back by 2 bases and J by 6 bases. CDR1 and CDR2 from the germline V gene are MNHEY and SVGAGI. The CDR3 region has the DNA TGTGCCAGCAGTTACCCGGGACAGGGCTCGGTCGAGCAGTACTTC. It is translated as CASSYPGQGSVEQYF.

This clone has just one count. V gene TRBV28 combines with J gene TRBJ2-3; D perhaps matches TRBD1 (6 bases). Trimming shortened V by 8 bases and J by 0 bases, and 21 bases separated the two germline ends. CDR1 and CDR2 (germline): MDHEN, SYDVKM. The CDR3 has 17 residues. CDR3 residues: CASYTKNRAPSTDTQYF. CDR3 nucleotides: TGTGCCAGCTACACCAAAAACAGGGCCCCTAGCACAGATACGCAGTATTTT.

V and J are TRBV4-2 and TRBJ2-1; 9 bases fit TRBD1. The CDR3 sequence is 16 residues long. The junction had 6 bases not matched to a gene; V was cut back by 0 bases and J by 6 bases. The germline V gene has CDR1 LGHNA and CDR2 YNFKEQ. The CDR3 sequence: CASSQDLGQGINEQFF. In nucleotides, the CDR3 is TGTGCCAGCAGCCAAGATCTGGGACAGGGTATCAATGAGCAGTTCTTC.

V gene TRBV18 combines with J gene TRBJ2-3; TRBD2 agrees at 11 bases. This CDR3 region has 17 residues. Per germline, CDR1 KGHSH and CDR2 LQKENI. V was clipped by 3 bases and J by 4 bases; unmatched bases: 9. The CDR3 DNA sequence: TGTGCCAGCTCACCTCCCCTAGCGGGGGGCTATTCAGATACGCAGTATTTT. Its translation is CASSPPLAGGYSDTQYF.